This T cell receptor (beta chain) was sequenced in a study of cytomegalovirus exposure and HLA in healthy donors. The PCR used 60 Vbeta and 13 Jbeta primers. The protocol was immunoSEQ multiplex PCR, while the TCRdb copy is restricted to in-frame clones and leaves out a portion. Among under 200,000 clones listed, around 88% were seen once. This clone was seen only a few times. Its antigen is undetermined. The CDR3 totals 13 residues. Germline V gene data show CDR1 as MDHEN and CDR2 as SYDVKM. V lost 5 bases and J lost 3, with 8 bases in between. Study-wide points: Overall, about 160 TCR beta chains were annotated as cytomegalovirus-associated.

The J gene is TRBJ1-5, the V gene TRBV28; D unclear. This receptor was taken from a woman under 30 in good health and CMV-seronegative. The sample taken for sequencing was PBMCs. CDR3 loop: CASSITYNQPQHF. Written as DNA, the CDR3 is TGTGCCAGCAGTATTACTTACAATCAGCCCCAGCATTTT.